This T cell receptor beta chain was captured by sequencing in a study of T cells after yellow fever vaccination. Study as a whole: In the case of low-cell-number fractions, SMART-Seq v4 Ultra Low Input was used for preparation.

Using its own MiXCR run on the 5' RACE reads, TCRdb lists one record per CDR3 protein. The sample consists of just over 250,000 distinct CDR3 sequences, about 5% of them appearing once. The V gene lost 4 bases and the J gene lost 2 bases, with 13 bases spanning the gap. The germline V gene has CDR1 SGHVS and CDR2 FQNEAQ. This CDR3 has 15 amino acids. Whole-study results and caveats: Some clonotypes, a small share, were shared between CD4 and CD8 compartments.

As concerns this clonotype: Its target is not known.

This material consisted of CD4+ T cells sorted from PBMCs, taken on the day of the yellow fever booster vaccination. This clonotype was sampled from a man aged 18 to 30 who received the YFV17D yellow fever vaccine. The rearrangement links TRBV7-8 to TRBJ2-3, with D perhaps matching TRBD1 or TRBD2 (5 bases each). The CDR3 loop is CASSSGLYYTDTQYF. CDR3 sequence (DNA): TGTGCCAGCAGCTCGGGGCTCTATTACACAGATACGCAGTATTTT.